This T cell receptor beta chain was identified during a study of cytomegalovirus exposure and HLA in healthy donors. General study points: Among immune exposure information, only CMV serostatus was available.

PCR primers comprised 60 Vbeta and 13 Jbeta primers. TCRdb's table, derived via immunoSEQ multiplex PCR, lists solely in-frame clones and lacks some. This table has around 100,000 clones, roughly 80% appearing once. CDR3 size: 16 residues. Germline trimming cut 5 bases from V and 0 bases from J; bases unmatched to any gene: 9. Germline V gene data show CDR1 as MDHEN and CDR2 as SYDVKM. With respect to this clone: Antigen unknown.

This chain joins TRBV28 and TRBJ2-7, with TRBD1 matching 8 bases. The sequenced sample was PBMCs. This sequence originates from a male donor in good health and CMV-seropositive. The CDR3 spells CASSPRGTGISYEQYF. CDR3 DNA sequence: TGTGCCAGCAGTCCGCGCGGGACAGGTATCTCCTACGAGCAGTACTTC.